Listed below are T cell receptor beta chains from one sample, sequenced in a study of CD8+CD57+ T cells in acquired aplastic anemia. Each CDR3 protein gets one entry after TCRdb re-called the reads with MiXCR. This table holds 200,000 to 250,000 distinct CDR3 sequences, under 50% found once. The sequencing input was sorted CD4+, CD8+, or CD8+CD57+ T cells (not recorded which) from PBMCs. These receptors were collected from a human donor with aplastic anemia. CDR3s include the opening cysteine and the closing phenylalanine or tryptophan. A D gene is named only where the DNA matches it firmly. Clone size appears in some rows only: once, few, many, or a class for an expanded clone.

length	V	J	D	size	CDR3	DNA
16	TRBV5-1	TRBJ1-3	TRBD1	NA	CASSLGGQTSGNTIYF	TGCGCCAGCAGCTTGGGGGGACAGACCTCTGGAAACACCATATATTTT
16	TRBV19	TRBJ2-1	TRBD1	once	CASSIGSDRGNNEQFF	TGTGCCAGTAGTATAGGGTCGGACAGGGGGAACAATGAGCAGTTCTTC
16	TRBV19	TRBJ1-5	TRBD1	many	CASSTSGQGGTQPQHF	TGTGCCAGTAGTACTTCGGGACAGGGGGGAACTCAGCCCCAGCATTTT
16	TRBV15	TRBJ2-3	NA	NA	CATSIERGPRTDTQYF	TGTGCCACCAGCATAGAGAGGGGACCTCGCACAGATACGCAGTATTTT
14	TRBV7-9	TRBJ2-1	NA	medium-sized	CASRLGYPISEQFF	TGTGCCAGCAGGCTAGGGTACCCCATAAGTGAGCAGTTCTTC
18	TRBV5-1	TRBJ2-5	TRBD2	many	CASSPSRLADPIQETQYF	TGCGCCAGCAGCCCAAGCAGACTAGCGGACCCTATCCAAGAGACCCAGTACTTC
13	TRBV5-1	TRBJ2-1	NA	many	CASGGPEYNEQFF	TGCGCCAGCGGGGGGCCTGAGTACAATGAGCAGTTCTTC
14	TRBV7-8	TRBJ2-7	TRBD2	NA	CASSRGLETNEQYF	TGTGCCAGCAGCCGTGGACTAGAGACTAACGAGCAGTACTTC
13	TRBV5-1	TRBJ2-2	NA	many	CASSLLETGELFF	TGCGCCAGCAGCTTGTTAGAAACCGGGGAGCTGTTTTTT
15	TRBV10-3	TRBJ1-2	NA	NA	CAISAKGIRFYGYTF	TGTGCCATCAGTGCAAAGGGGATAAGATTCTATGGCTACACCTTC
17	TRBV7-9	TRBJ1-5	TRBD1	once	CASSLGGPGTDNQPQHF	TGTGCCAGCAGCTTAGGGGGACCCGGGACAGACAATCAGCCCCAGCATTTT
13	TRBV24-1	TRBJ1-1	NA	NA	CATSAADGVEAFF	TGTGCCACCAGTGCCGCGGACGGGGTTGAAGCTTTCTTT
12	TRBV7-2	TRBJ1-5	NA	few	CASSLEVGPQHF	TGTGCCAGCAGCCTCGAGGTAGGACCCCAGCATTTT
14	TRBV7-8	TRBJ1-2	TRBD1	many	CASSSTGTGSGYTF	TGTGCCAGCAGCTCGACCGGGACAGGGAGTGGCTACACCTTC
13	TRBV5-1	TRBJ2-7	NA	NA	CASSRDTHYEQYF	TGCGCCAGCAGCAGGGACACCCACTACGAGCAGTACTTT
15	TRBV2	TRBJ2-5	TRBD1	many	CASSARTGGRETQYF	TGTGCCAGCAGTGCCAGGACAGGGGGTCGAGAGACCCAGTACTTC
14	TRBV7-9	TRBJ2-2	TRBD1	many	CASSSDRAGGELFF	TGTGCCAGCAGTTCGGACAGGGCCGGCGGGGAGCTGTTTTTT
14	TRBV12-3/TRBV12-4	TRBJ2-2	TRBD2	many	CASSLTSGVRELFF	TGTGCCAGCAGTTTGACTAGCGGGGTTAGGGAGCTGTTTTTT
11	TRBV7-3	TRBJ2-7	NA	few	CATVPFYEQYF	TGTGCCACCGTACCCTTCTACGAGCAGTACTTC
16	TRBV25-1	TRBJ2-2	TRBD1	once	CASSDRGQGAAGELFF	TGTGCCAGCAGTGATCGGGGACAGGGGGCGGCCGGGGAGCTGTTTTTT
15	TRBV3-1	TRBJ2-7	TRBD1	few	CASSPSDRGSWEQYF	TGTGCCAGCAGCCCCTCGGACAGGGGCTCTTGGGAGCAGTACTTC
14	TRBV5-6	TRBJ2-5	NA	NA	CASSSPQRAETQYF	TGTGCCAGCAGCTCCCCCCAGAGGGCTGAGACCCAGTACTTC
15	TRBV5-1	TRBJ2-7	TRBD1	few	CASSSLGQRVYEQYF	TGCGCCAGCAGTTCGTTGGGACAGCGAGTCTACGAGCAGTACTTC
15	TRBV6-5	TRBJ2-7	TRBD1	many	CASSPHRDSPYEQYF	TGTGCCAGCAGTCCCCACCGGGACAGCCCCTACGAGCAGTACTTC
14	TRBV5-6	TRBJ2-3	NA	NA	CASSFGTSTDTQYF	TGTGCCAGCAGCTTCGGGACTAGCACAGATACGCAGTATTTT
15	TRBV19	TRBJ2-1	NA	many	CASSPHVARNDEQFF	TGTGCCAGTAGTCCCCACGTCGCCCGAAACGATGAGCAGTTCTTC
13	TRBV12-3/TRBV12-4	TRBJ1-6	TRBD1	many	CASSLQGVTPLHF	TGTGCCAGCAGTTTACAGGGGGTTACACCCCTCCACTTT
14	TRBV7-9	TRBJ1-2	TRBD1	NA	CASSWGQGAEGYTF	TGTGCCAGCAGCTGGGGACAGGGGGCCGAAGGCTACACCTTC
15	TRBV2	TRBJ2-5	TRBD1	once	CASSAETGSQETQYF	TGTGCCAGCAGTGCTGAGACAGGGAGTCAAGAGACCCAGTACTTC
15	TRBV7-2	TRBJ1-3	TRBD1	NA	CASSRGQGLGNTIYF	TGTGCCAGCAGTCGCGGACAGGGGCTTGGAAACACCATATATTTT
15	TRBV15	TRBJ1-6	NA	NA	CATSSLDKQGSPLHF	TGTGCCACCAGCAGCTTAGACAAGCAAGGCTCACCCCTCCACTTT
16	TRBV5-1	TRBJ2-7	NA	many	CASSSLLGGPSYEQYF	TGCGCCAGCAGCTCCCTTTTGGGTGGCCCGTCCTACGAGCAGTACTTC
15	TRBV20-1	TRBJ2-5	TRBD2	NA	CSAPRLAGGFGVQYF	TGCAGTGCTCCAAGACTAGCGGGGGGTTTTGGTGTCCAGTACTTC
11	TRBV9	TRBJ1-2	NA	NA	CASSGTNGYTF	TGTGCCAGCAGCGGGACAAATGGCTACACCTTC
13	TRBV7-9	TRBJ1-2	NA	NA	CASRQGVISGYTF	TGTGCCAGCAGACAAGGGGTTATCAGTGGCTACACCTTC
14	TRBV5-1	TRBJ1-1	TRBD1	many	CASRYRGGGTEAFF	TGCGCCAGCAGGTACAGGGGAGGAGGCACTGAAGCTTTCTTT
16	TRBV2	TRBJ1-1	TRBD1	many	CASRGDRVRVQTEAFF	TGTGCCAGCAGGGGGGACAGGGTGAGGGTACAGACTGAAGCTTTCTTT
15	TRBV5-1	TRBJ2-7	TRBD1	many	CASSWGQGSSYEQYF	TGCGCCAGCAGCTGGGGACAGGGTAGCTCCTACGAGCAGTACTTC
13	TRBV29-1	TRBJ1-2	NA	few	CSVGGGQNYGYTF	TGCAGCGTTGGGGGTGGACAGAACTATGGCTACACCTTC
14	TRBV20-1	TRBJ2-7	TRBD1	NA	CSASGGTGLYEQYF	TGCAGTGCTAGTGGGGGGACAGGGCTCTACGAGCAGTACTTC
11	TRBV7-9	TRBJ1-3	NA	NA	CASRLGYPIYF	TGTGCCAGCAGGCTAGGGTACCCCATATATTTT
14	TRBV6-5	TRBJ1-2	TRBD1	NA	CASSRQGGDYGYTF	TGTGCCAGCAGTAGACAGGGTGGAGACTATGGCTACACCTTC
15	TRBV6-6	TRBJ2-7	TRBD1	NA	CASSSRDRGPYEQYF	TGTGCCAGCAGTTCCCGGGACAGGGGGCCTTACGAGCAGTACTTC
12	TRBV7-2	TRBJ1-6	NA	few	CASSAINSPLHF	TGTGCCAGCAGCGCGATTAATTCACCCCTCCACTTT
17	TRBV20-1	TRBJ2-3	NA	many	CSASRPRYQGATDTQYF	TGCAGTGCTAGCCGCCCCCGGTATCAAGGGGCCACAGATACGCAGTATTTT
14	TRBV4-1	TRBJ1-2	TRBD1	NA	CASYSPGQGRGYTF	TGCGCCAGCTATTCCCCGGGACAGGGACGTGGCTACACCTTC
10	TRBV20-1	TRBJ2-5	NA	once	CSAREGAQDF	TGCAGTGCTAGAGAGGGGGCACAGGACTTC
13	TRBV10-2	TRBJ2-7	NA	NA	CASSDQGGYEQYF	TGCGCCAGCAGTGATCAGGGCGGCTACGAGCAGTACTTC
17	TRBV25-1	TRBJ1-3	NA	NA	CASSEYRTGYSGNTIYF	TGTGCCAGCAGTGAATATCGAACAGGATACTCTGGAAACACCATATATTTT
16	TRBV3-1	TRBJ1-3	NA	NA	CASSQPTGILGNTIYF	TGTGCCAGCAGCCAACCCACAGGGATCCTAGGAAACACCATATATTTT
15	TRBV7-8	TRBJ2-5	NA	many	CASSQNRINPKAQYF	TGTGCCAGCAGCCAGAACCGAATAAATCCCAAAGCCCAGTACTTC
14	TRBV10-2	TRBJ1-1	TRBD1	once	CASIKGAVNTEAFF	TGCGCCAGCATAAAGGGGGCCGTGAACACCGAAGCTTTCTTT
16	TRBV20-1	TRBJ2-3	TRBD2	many	CSARDRTSGGADTQYF	TGCAGTGCTAGAGATCGAACTAGCGGGGGGGCAGATACGCAGTATTTT
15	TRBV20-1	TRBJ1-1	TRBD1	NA	CSARDRGSGGTEAFF	TGCAGTGCTAGAGATCGAGGGTCAGGGGGCACTGAAGCTTTCTTT
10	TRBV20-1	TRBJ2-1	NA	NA	CSAPGREEFF	TGCAGTGCCCCGGGAAGGGAGGAGTTCTTC
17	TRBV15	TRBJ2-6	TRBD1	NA	CATSRRQGASGANVLTF	TGTGCCACCAGCAGGAGACAGGGGGCGTCTGGGGCCAACGTCCTGACTTTC
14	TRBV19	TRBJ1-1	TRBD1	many	CASSARDRDTEAFF	TGTGCCAGTAGTGCACGGGACAGGGACACTGAAGCTTTCTTT